These T cell receptor beta chains were read from a single sample in a study of beta chain features in type 1 diabetes. TCRdb's copy holds only in-frame clones and misses some; the assay was immunoSEQ multiplex PCR. The data contain about 180,000 clones, under 9.5% of them singletons. Material for sequencing was central memory CD4+ T cells from blood. Source of these receptors: a man between 18 and 29 years old with type 1 diabetes. CDR3s include the opening cysteine and the closing phenylalanine or tryptophan. The order of the fields is D gene, J gene, V gene, clone size, CDR3 DNA, CDR3 protein. D genes are given only for firm matches. A row's size may be missing; if present it is once, few, many or a size class.

>TRBD2|TRBJ2-5|TRBV5-4|-
TGTGCCAGCAGCACTTCCTCGACTAGCGGGGTGGAGACCCAGTACTTC
CASSTSSTSGVETQYF
>TRBD1|TRBJ2-6|TRBV11-3|-
TGTGCCAGCAGCTTGGGGACAGGGGGCGCTGGGGCCAACGTCCTGACTTTC
CASSLGTGGAGANVLTF
>-|TRBJ2-7|TRBV7-2|-
TGTGCCAGCAGCTTAGGCTCTGGGGGCGGGAGCTCCTACGAGCAGTACTTC
CASSLGSGGGSSYEQYF
>-|TRBJ1-2|TRBV14|-
TGTGCCAGCAGCCCCAAGGCCGGGGTGACCTATGGCTACACCTTC
CASSPKAGVTYGYTF
>-|TRBJ1-3|TRBV4-3|few
TGCGCCAGCAGCCATTATGCGACAGCCGTTGACATCTCTGGAAACACCATATATTTT
CASSHYATAVDISGNTIYF
>TRBD2|TRBJ2-7|TRBV2|-
TGTGCCATTGGATCCCGGGACTATTCTACGAGCCAGTACTTC
CAIGSRDYSTSQYF
>-|TRBJ2-2|TRBV7-9|-
TGTGCCAGCAGCTCGACGCAGGGGTTCGGGGAGCTGTTTTTT
CASSSTQGFGELFF
>-|TRBJ2-7|TRBV29-1|many
TGCAGCGTCGCCGCAGGTGGGCACGAGCAGTACTTC
CSVAAGGHEQYF
>TRBD2|TRBJ2-7|TRBV4-3|few
TGCGCCAGCAGCCAAGGGGACTTAGCGGGGGGTGGTCTCTACGAGCAGTACTTC
CASSQGDLAGGGLYEQYF
>-|TRBJ2-1|TRBV25-1|few
TGTGCCAGCAGTGGGGCCCCAGACGGCAATGAGCAGTTCTTC
CASSGAPDGNEQFF
>TRBD1|TRBJ1-2|TRBV28|few
TGTGCCAGCAGTTATCACCCGGACAGGGGGTATGGCTACACCTTC
CASSYHPDRGYGYTF
>-|TRBJ2-7|TRBV30|few
TGTGCCTGGAGTCGGGACTCCCGCGAGCAGTACTTC
CAWSRDSREQYF
>TRBD2|TRBJ2-7|TRBV6-5|-
TGTGCCAGCAGTTACCTCCGGACTAGCGGGGCTTACGAGCAGTACTTC
CASSYLRTSGAYEQYF
>TRBD1|TRBJ2-2|TRBV18|-
TGTGCCAGCTCACCGAACCCGGCAGGGGGCACCGGGGAGCTGTTTTTT
CASSPNPAGGTGELFF
>-|TRBJ2-7|TRBV10-3|-
TGTGCCGGCCGGGGTGACATTACCTACGAGCAGTACTTC
CAGRGDITYEQYF
>-|TRBJ2-3|TRBV6-5|few
TGTGCCAGCCGGACGACCCGGGATCCTTCAGATACGCAGTATTTT
CASRTTRDPSDTQYF
>-|TRBJ2-7|TRBV27|few
TGTGCCAGCAGCCCTAGTTGGGACAATAGCTACGAGCAGTACTTC
CASSPSWDNSYEQYF
>TRBD2|TRBJ2-3|TRBV9|-
TGTGCCAATCCCCTAAGGGCGGGGGGCTCCACAGATACGCAGTATTTT
CANPLRAGGSTDTQYF
>TRBD2|TRBJ2-5|TRBV27|few
TGTGCCAGCAGTTTACCCAGCGGGGAAGAGACCCAGTACTTC
CASSLPSGEETQYF
>-|TRBJ2-3|TRBV18|few
TGTGCCAGCTCAATCGGACGGGGTGATACGCAGTATTTT
CASSIGRGDTQYF
>TRBD2|TRBJ2-1|TRBV25-1|few
TGTGCCAGCAGTACCAGCGGGGGGGTCAACGAGCAGTTCTTC
CASSTSGGVNEQFF
>TRBD1|TRBJ2-5|TRBV10-3|few
TGTGCCTCTTCTCGGAAGACAGGGGGAGAGACCCAGTACTTC
CASSRKTGGETQYF
>-|TRBJ2-7|TRBV7-2|-
TGTGCCAGCAGCTTAGGTCTAGGACACTACGAGCAGTACTTC
CASSLGLGHYEQYF
>-|TRBJ1-2|TRBV16|-
TGTGCCAGCAGCCAACCGGACCGCGGGGGGCACTATGGCTACACCTTC
CASSQPDRGGHYGYTF
>-|TRBJ1-1|TRBV23-1|few
TGCGCCAGCAGTCAACGGGGGGGGGACGCTTTCTTT
CASSQRGGDAFF
>TRBD1|TRBJ1-1|TRBV27|few
TGTGCCAGCAGTTTAAACAGGGGAGGTACTGAAGCTTTCTTT
CASSLNRGGTEAFF
>-|TRBJ1-5|TRBV18|few
TGTGCCAGCTCACCTGCGGGGGGAGCGGAGCCCCAGCATTTT
CASSPAGGAEPQHF
>-|TRBJ1-4|TRBV5-1|few
TGCGCCAGCAGCTTACAGGGCTATGTAGGAGAAAAACTGTTTTTT
CASSLQGYVGEKLFF
>TRBD2|TRBJ2-1|TRBV18|-
TGTGCCAGCTCATCGGGGGGCAATGAGCAGTTCTTC
CASSSGGNEQFF
>TRBD2|TRBJ2-1|TRBV7-8|few
TGTGCCAGCAGCTTGACCCTAGCGGGGATTGAGCAGTTCTTC
CASSLTLAGIEQFF
>TRBD2|TRBJ2-3|TRBV6-5|few
TGTGCCAGCAGTTACTCTAGCGGGGAAGGCACAGATACGCAGTATTTT
CASSYSSGEGTDTQYF
>-|TRBJ2-1|TRBV7-8|-
TGTGCCAGCAGCCCGACGGGGCGACGGGGAGGCTATGAGCAGTTCTTC
CASSPTGRRGGYEQFF
>TRBD2|TRBJ2-3|TRBV4-2|-
TGTGCCAGCAGCCCACCCGTCGGGGGGGACACAGATACGCAGTATTTT
CASSPPVGGDTDTQYF
>-|TRBJ2-5|TRBV7-9|few
TGTGCCAGCAGCGATACAGGGTCGGAGACCCAGTACTTC
CASSDTGSETQYF
>TRBD2|TRBJ2-7|TRBV7-9|few
TGTGCCAGCAGCTTAGACCCAGCGGGGACCTACGAGCAGTACTTC
CASSLDPAGTYEQYF
>TRBD1|TRBJ2-5|TRBV29-1|-
TGCAGCGTCGAACAGGGGGCTTGGGAGACCCAGTACTTC
CSVEQGAWETQYF
>-|TRBJ1-5|TRBV28|few
TGTGCCAGCAGTTTCGCGAGACAGTATCAGCCCCAGCATTTT
CASSFARQYQPQHF
>TRBD2|TRBJ2-6|TRBV7-2|-
TGTGCCAGCACCCTCGCCCGGGGGGCTGGGGCCAACGTCCTGACTTTC
CASTLARGAGANVLTF
>TRBD1|TRBJ2-5|TRBV7-9|few
TGTGCTGGGGGACAGGGATTTGCAGAGACCCAGTACTTC
CAGGQGFAETQYF
>TRBD2|TRBJ2-5|TRBV28|-
TGTGCCAGCAGTACCCCCGGGGGGGCGGGGGAGACCCAGTACTTC
CASSTPGGAGETQYF
>TRBD1|TRBJ1-1|TRBV28|-
TGTGCCAGCAGCCCTCCAGACAGGGGAGGAACTGAAGCTTTCTTT
CASSPPDRGGTEAFF
>TRBD1|TRBJ2-1|TRBV11-2|-
TGTGCCAGCAGCTTACCTATCGGACAGGGACATAATCCCGATGAGCAGTTCTTC
CASSLPIGQGHNPDEQFF
>-|TRBJ2-7|TRBV18|-
TGTGCCAGCTCACCCAACCGGGGATCCCAGGGGTCCTACGAGCAGTACTTC
CASSPNRGSQGSYEQYF
>TRBD1|TRBJ1-2|TRBV18|few
TGTGCCAGCTCACCATCGACAGGGGCCGATGGCTACACCTTC
CASSPSTGADGYTF
>TRBD1|TRBJ2-7|TRBV28|few
TGTGCCAGCAGCCATCGGGACAGGAACTACGAGCAGTACTTC
CASSHRDRNYEQYF
>TRBD2|TRBJ2-7|TRBV18|few
TGTGCCAGCTCCGGGACTAACTACGAGCAGTACTTC
CASSGTNYEQYF
>-|TRBJ2-3|TRBV25-1|-
TGTGCCAGCAGTGAATCCGGACAAAGCACAGATACGCAGTATTTT
CASSESGQSTDTQYF
>-|TRBJ2-6|TRBV18|-
TGTGCCAGCTCACCAACTAACGGGGCCAACGTCCTGACTTTC
CASSPTNGANVLTF
>TRBD1|TRBJ1-2|TRBV28|-
TGTGCCAGCAGTTCCCCGACAGGGCCTGGCTACACCTTC
CASSSPTGPGYTF
>TRBD1|TRBJ1-2|TRBV9|-
TGTGCCAGCAGCTTGAGCCGGGACAGGGGGTCCAACTATGGCTACACCTTC
CASSLSRDRGSNYGYTF
>-|TRBJ1-6|TRBV21-1|-
TGTGCCAGCAGCAAGTCGAAGCACGGGGGAACAGGTTCACCCCTCCACTTT
CASSKSKHGGTGSPLHF
>-|TRBJ1-2|TRBV29-1|-
TGCAGCGTTGAGGGCAGGGGTTTAGACTATGGCTACACCTTC
CSVEGRGLDYGYTF
>-|TRBJ2-1|TRBV19|-
TGTGCCAGTGGCCCCCGGGGATACTCCTACAATGAGCAGTTCTTC
CASGPRGYSYNEQFF
>TRBD1|TRBJ2-5|TRBV11-1|-
TGTGCCAGCAGCATGAACAGGGGGCGAAGGGAGACCCAGTACTTC
CASSMNRGRRETQYF